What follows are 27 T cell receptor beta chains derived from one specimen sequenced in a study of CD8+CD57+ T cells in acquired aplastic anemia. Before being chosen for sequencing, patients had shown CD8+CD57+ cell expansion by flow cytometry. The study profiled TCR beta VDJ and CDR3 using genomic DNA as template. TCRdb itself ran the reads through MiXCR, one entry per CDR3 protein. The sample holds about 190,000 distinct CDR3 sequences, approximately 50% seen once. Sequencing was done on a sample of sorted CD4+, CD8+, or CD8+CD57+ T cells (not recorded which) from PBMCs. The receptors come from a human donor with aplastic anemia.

CDR3 DNA sequence: TGTGCCACCAGACAAGGGGGGGGGGGATCCTACAATGAGCAGTTCTTC. Residues: CATRQGGGGSYNEQFF. This chain connects TRBV24-1 to TRBJ2-1; a weak D match, TRBD2 (7 bases). The CDR3 runs to 16 residues. The V end lost 7 bases, the J end lost 1 base, and 16 bases lay between the germline ends. Per the germline V gene, CDR1 is KGHDR and CDR2 is SFDVKD.

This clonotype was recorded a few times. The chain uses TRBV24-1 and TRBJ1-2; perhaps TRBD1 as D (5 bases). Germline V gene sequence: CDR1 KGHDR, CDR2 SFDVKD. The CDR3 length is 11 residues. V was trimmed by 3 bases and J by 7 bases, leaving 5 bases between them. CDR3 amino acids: CATSDGGGYTF. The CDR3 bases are TGTGCCACCAGTGATGGGGGTGGCTACACCTTC.

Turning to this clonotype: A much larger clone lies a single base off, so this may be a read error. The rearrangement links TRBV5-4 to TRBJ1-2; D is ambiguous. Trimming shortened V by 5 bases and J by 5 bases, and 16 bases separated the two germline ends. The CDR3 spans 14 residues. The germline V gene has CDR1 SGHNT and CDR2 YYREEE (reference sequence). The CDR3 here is CASSRPGGQYGYTF. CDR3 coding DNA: TGTGCCAGCAGTCGTCCGGGAGGCCAATATGGCTACACCTTC.

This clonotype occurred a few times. The CDR3 reads CASSYGNSGNTIYF. For the CDR3, the DNA is TGTGCCAGCAGTTACGGCAACTCTGGAAACACCATATATTTT. The chain has TRBV6-6 and TRBJ1-3; D remains ambiguous. The germline V gene encodes CDR1 MNHNY and CDR2 SVGAGI (reference sequence). The CDR3 has 14 amino acids. Trimming stripped 2 bases from V and 0 bases from J, with 5 bases between.

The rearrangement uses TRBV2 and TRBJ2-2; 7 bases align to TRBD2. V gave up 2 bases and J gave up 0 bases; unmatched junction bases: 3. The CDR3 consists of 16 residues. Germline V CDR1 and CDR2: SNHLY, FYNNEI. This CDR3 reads CASSERAGANTGELFF. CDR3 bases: TGTGCCAGCAGTGAAAGGGCGGGGGCGAACACCGGGGAGCTGTTTTTT.

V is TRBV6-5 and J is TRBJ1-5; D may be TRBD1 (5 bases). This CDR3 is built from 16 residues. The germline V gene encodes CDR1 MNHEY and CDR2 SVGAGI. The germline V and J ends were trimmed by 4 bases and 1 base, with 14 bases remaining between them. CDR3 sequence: CASSSGRDYSNQPQHF. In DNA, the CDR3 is TGTGCCAGCAGTTCTGGCAGGGATTACAGCAATCAGCCCCAGCATTTT.

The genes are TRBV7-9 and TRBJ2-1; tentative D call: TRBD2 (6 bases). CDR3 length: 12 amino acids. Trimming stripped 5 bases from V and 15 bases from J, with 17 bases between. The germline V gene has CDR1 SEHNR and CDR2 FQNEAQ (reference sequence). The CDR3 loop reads CASSPQGGARFF. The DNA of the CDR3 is TGTGCCAGCAGCCCCCAGGGAGGAGCAAGGTTCTTC. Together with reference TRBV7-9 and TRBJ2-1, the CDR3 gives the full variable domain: DTGVSQNPRHKITKRGQNVTFRCDPISEHNRLYWYRQTLGQGPEFLTYFQNEAQLEKSRLLSDRFSAERPKGSFSTLEIQRTEQGDSAMYLCASSPQGGARFFGPGTRLTVL.

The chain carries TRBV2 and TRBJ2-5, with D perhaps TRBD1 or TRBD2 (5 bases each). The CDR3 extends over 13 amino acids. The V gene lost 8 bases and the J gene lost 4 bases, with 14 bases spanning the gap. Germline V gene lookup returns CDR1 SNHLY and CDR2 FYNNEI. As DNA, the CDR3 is TGTGCCAGCTACTCCCGGGGACGAGAGACCCAGTACTTC. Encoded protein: CASYSRGRETQYF.

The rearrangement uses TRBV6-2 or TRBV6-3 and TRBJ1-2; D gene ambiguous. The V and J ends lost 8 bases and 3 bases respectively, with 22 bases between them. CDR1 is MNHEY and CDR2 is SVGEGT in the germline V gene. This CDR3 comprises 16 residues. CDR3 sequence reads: CASSPPSAGSDYGYTF. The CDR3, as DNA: TGTGCCAGCTCACCACCATCGGCCGGGTCCGACTATGGCTACACCTTC.

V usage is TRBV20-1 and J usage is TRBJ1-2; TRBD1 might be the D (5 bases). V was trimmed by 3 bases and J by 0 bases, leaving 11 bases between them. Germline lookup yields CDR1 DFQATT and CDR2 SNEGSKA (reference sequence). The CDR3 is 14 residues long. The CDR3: CSASSTGSNYGYTF. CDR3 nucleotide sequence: TGCAGTGCTAGCAGCACAGGATCTAACTATGGCTACACCTTC.

The CDR3 region is CASSESTGNQPQHF. The CDR3 bases are TGCGCCAGCAGTGAGTCTACAGGTAATCAGCCCCAGCATTTT. V usage is TRBV10-2 and J usage is TRBJ1-5; a weak D match, TRBD1 (5 bases). The CDR3 covers 14 residues. Germline V CDR1 and CDR2: WSHSY, SAAADI. Trimming stripped 0 bases from V and 4 bases from J, with 7 bases between.

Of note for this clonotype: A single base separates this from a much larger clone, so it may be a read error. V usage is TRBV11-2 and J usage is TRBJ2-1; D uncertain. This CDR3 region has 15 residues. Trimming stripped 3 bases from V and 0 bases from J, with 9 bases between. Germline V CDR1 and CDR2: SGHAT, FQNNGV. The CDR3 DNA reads TGTGCCAGCAGCTTCAGACATGGCTCCTACAATGAGCAGTTCTTC. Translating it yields CASSFRHGSYNEQFF.

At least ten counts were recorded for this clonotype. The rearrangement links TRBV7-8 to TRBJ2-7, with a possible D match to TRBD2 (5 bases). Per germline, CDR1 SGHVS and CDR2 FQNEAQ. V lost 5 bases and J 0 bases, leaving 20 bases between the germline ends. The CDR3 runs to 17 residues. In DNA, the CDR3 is TGTGCCAGCAGCCGAGACCTTTCGGGAACATTCTCCTACGAGCAGTACTTC. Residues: CASSRDLSGTFSYEQYF.

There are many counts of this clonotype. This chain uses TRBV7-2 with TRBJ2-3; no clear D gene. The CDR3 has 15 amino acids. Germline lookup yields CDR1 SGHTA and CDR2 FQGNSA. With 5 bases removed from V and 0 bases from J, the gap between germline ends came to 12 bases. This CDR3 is CASSPSRRSTDTQYF. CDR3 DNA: TGTGCCAGCAGCCCAAGCAGGCGTAGCACAGATACGCAGTATTTT.

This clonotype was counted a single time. CDR3 in amino acids: CAHRAPANYGYTF. CDR3 DNA sequence: TGTGCCCACAGGGCCCCAGCTAACTATGGCTACACCTTC. This chain links TRBV15 with TRBJ1-2; possible D gene TRBD1, 6 bases. Trimming pared 11 bases from V and 0 bases from J, leaving 13 bases between. This CDR3 is 13 amino acids long. Germline V gene sequence: CDR1 LNHNV, CDR2 YYDKDF (reference sequence).

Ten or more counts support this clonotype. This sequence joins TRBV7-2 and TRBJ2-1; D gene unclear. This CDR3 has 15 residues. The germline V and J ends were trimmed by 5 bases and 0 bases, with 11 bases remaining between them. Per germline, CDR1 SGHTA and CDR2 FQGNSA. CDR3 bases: TGTGCCAGCAGCCCTAGGCCGGTCTCCTACAATGAGCAGTTCTTC. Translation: CASSPRPVSYNEQFF. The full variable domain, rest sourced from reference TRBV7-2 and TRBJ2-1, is GAGVSQSPSNKVTEKGKDVELRCDPISGHTALYWYRQSLGQGLEFLIYFQGNSAPDKSGLPSDRFSAERTGGSVSTLTIQRTQQEDSAVYLCASSPRPVSYNEQFFGPGTRLTVL.

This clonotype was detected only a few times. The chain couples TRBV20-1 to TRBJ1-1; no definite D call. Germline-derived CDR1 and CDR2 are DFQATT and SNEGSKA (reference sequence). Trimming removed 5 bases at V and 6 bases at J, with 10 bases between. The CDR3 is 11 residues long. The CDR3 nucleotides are TGCAGTGCTCCTGACGTCGCTGAAGCTTTCTTT. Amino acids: CSAPDVAEAFF.

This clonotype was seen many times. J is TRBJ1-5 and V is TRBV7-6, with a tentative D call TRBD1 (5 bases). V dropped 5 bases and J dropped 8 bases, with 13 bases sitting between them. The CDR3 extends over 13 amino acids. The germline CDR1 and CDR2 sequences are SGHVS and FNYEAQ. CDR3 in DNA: TGTGCCAGCAGCCCCAGGGTCGGGGAGCCCCAGCATTTT. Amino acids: CASSPRVGEPQHF. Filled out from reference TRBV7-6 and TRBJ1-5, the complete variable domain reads GAGVSQSPRYKVTKRGQDVALRCDPISGHVSLYWYRQALGQGPEFLTYFNYEAQQDKSGLPNDRFSAERPEGSISTLTIQRTEQRDSAMYRCASSPRVGEPQHFGDGTRLSIL.

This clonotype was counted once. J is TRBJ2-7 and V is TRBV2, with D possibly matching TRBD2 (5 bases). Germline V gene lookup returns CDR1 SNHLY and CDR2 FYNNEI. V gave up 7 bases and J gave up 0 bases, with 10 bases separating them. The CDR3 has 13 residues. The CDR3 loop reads CASTPGLSYEQYF. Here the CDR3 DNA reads TGTGCCAGCACCCCAGGACTCTCCTACGAGCAGTACTTC.

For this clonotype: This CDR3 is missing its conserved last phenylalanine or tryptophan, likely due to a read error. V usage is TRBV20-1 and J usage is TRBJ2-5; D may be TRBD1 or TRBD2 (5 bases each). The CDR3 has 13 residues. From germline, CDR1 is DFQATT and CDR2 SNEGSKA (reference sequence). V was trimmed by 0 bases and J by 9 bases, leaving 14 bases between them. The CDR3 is CSARDGGFQAQYL. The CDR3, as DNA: TGCAGTGCTAGAGATGGGGGTTTCCAGGCCCAGTACCTC.

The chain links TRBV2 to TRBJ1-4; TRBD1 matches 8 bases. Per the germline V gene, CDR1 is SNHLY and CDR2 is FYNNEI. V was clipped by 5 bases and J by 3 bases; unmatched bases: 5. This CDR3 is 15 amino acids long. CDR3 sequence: CASSPGGLSNEKLFF. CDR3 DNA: TGTGCCAGCAGTCCAGGGGGCTTGTCTAATGAAAAACTGTTTTTT.

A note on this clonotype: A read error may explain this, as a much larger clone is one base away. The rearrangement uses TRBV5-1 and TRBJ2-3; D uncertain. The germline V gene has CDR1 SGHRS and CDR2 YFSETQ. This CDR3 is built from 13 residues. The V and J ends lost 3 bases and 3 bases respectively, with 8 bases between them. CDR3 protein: CASSSYITDTQYF. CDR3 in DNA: TGCGCCAGCAGCTCCTATATAACAGATACGCAGTATTTT.

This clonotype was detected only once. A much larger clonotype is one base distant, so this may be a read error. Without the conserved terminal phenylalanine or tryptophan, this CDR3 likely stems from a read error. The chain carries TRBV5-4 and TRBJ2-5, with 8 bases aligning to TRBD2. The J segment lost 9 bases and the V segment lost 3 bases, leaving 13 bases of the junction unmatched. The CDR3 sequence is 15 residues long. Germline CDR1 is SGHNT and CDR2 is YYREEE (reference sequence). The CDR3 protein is CASSYRPAGVKAQYS. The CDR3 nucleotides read TGTGCCAGCAGCTATCGGCCAGCGGGAGTGAAGGCCCAGTACTCC.

CDR3 protein: CAWDQEADTQYF. Here the CDR3 DNA reads TGTGCCTGGGACCAGGAGGCAGATACGCAGTATTTT. The J gene is TRBJ2-2, the V gene TRBV30; maybe TRBD2 (5 bases). The DNA end is more similar to TRBJ2-3, so the J call may be wrong. CDR1 GTSNPN and CDR2 SVGIG come from the germline V gene (reference sequence). There are 12 residues in the CDR3.

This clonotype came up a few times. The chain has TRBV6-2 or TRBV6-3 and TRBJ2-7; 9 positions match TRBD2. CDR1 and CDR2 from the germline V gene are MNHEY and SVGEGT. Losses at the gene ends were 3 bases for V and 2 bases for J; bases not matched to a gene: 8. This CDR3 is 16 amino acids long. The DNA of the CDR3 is TGTGCCAGCAGTTATCGAGCGGGAGGAGTCCCCTACGAGCAGTACTTC. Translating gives CASSYRAGGVPYEQYF.

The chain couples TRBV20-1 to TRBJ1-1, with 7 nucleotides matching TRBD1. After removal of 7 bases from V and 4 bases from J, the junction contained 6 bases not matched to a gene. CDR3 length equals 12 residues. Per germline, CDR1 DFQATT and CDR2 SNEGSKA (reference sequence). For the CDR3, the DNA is TGCAGTGGGCGGGGACAGCCCACTGAAGCTTTCTTT. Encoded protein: CSGRGQPTEAFF.

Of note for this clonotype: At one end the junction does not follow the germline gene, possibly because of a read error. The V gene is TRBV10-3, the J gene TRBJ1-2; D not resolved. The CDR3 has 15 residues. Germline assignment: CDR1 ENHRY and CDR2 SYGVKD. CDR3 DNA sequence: TGTGCCAGCAGTGCTCAAGGCATCGCGATCTATGGCTACACCTTC. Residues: CASSAQGIAIYGYTF.